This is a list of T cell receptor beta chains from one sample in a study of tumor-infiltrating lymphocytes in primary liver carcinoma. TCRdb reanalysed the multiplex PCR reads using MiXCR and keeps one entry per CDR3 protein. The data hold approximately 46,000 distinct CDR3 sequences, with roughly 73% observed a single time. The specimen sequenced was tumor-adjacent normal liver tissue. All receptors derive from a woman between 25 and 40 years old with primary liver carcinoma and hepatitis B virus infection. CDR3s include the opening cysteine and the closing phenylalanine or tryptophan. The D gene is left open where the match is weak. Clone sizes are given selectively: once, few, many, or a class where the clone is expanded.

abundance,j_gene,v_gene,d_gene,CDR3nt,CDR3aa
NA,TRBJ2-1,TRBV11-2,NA,TGTGCCAGCAGCTTGGTGATGGGGGCGCGGTACGATGAGCAGTTCTTC,CASSLVMGARYDEQFF
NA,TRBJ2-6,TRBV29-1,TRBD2,TGCAGCATTGCCGGGGGGTCTGGGGCCAACGTCCTGACTTTC,CSIAGGSGANVLTF
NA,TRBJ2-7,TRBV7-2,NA,TGTGCCAGCAGCTTATCTAGTGGGTTTTACGAGCAGTACTTC,CASSLSSGFYEQYF
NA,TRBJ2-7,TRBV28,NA,TGTGCCAGCAAGGGGCACAGGAGTCTCTACGAGCAGTACTTC,CASKGHRSLYEQYF
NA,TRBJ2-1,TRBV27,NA,TGTGCCAGCAGTTTTATAGGACGTCTGTTCTTC,CASSFIGRLFF
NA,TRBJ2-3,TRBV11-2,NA,TGTGTCAGCAGCGCACGCTGGGCTCTTAGCACAAATACGCAGTATTTT,CVSSARWALSTNTQYF
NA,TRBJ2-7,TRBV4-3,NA,TGCGCCAGCAGCCAAGATATCCCAGGGGTCCAACTCTACGAGCGGTACTTC,CASSQDIPGVQLYERYF
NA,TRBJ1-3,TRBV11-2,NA,TGTGTCAACAGCCCGGGGACACCCCTCTATTTT,CVNSPGTPLYF
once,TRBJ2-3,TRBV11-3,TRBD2,TGTGCCTGCAGCTTAGGTTTTGGAGCGGGAGTAGGAGGCATAGATACGCAGTATTTT,CACSLGFGAGVGGIDTQYF
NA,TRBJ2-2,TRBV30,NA,TGTGCCTGGAGTGCTGGATCTGTCGGGGAGCTGTTTTTT,CAWSAGSVGELFF
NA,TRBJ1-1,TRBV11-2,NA,TGTGCCAGCATATATAAAGGGGGGATGGCTGAAGCTTTCTTT,CASIYKGGMAEAFF
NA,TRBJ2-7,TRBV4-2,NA,TGTGACAGCAGCCCCCTCGGAGGCGGAGAGCGGTACTTC,CDSSPLGGGERYF
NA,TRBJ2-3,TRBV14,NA,TGTGACAACAGCCAGGCTAGTCCGCAGTATTTT,CDNSQASPQYF
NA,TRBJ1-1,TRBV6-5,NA,TGTGCCAGCAGCAAGCACCCGGTAGCGGCGAACACTGAAGCTTTCTTT,CASSKHPVAANTEAFF
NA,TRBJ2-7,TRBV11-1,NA,TGTGCCAGCAACTTAGCGTCGGCCTCCTACAAGCAGTACTTC,CASNLASASYKQYF
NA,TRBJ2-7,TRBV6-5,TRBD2,TGTGACAGCCGAGATAGCGGGAGTTCCCCCTCTTACGAGCAGTACTTC,CDSRDSGSSPSYEQYF
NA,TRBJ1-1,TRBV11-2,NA,TGCATCAGTAGCCCCGGGACAGAAGCTTTCTTT,CISSPGTEAFF
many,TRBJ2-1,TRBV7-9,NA,TGTGCCAGCAGCGGACCGGCGGCGGACTCCTACAATGAGCAGTTCTTC,CASSGPAADSYNEQFF
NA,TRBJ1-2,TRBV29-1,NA,TGCAGCGCTGAACCTCTGCTGTATGGCTACACCTTT,CSAEPLLYGYTF
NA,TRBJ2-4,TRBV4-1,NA,TGCGCCAGCGGCCCAGAGATGAATAGGGAAACGAGTAAGTGGTACTTC,CASGPEMNRETSKWYF
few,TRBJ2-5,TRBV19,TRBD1,TGTGCCAGTAGTCCTGGGACAGGCAGTAAAGAGACCCAGTACTTC,CASSPGTGSKETQYF
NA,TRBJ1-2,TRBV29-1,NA,TGCAGCGTCTTGACAACTAACTATGACTACACCTTC,CSVLTTNYDYTF
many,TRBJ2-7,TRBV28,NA,TGTGCCAGCGGTCAGGGAATGGACGAGCAGTACTTC,CASGQGMDEQYF
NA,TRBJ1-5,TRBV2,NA,TGTGCCTGCAGGACTGGCAATCAGCCCCAGCATTTT,CACRTGNQPQHF
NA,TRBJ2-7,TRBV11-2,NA,TGTGCCAGCAGCCATCGAGGGGTCTACAACGAGCAGTACTTC,CASSHRGVYNEQYF
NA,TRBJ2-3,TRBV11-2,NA,TGTGCCGGCAGCCATCGAGGGAGCGTGAGCCTCACAGATACGCGGTATTTT,CAGSHRGSVSLTDTRYF
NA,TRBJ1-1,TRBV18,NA,TGTGCCGGCTCACCTTCAGACACAATGGAAGCTTTCTTT,CAGSPSDTMEAFF
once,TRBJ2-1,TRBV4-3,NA,TGCGCCAGCAGCCACACGGAGTCGGTCATTGAGCAGTTCTTC,CASSHTESVIEQFF
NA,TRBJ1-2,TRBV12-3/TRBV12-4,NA,TGTGCCAGGAGTTCCTCGGGGGACTATGGCTACACATTC,CARSSSGDYGYTF
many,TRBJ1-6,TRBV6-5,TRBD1,TGTGCCAGCAGTTACTATGGACAGGGACTAAATTCACCCCTCCACTTT,CASSYYGQGLNSPLHF
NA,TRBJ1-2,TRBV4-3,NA,TGCGCCAGCAGCATTGAGTTAGAGATCTATGGCTACACCTTC,CASSIELEIYGYTF
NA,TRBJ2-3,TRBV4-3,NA,TGCGCCAGCAGTCAGTCGGTCTGGGTGTGTGATCCCGATGATACGCAGTATTTT,CASSQSVWVCDPDDTQYF
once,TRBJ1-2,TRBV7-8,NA,TGTGCTACCAGCCACCGTTACGAGGGCTACACCTTC,CATSHRYEGYTF
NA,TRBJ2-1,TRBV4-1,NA,TGCGCCGGCAGGCCTACATGGGTCGATGAGCAGTTCTTC,CAGRPTWVDEQFF
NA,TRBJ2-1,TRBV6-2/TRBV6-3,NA,TGTGCCAGCATGAGACAGCTGCCCTACAATGAGCGGTTCTTC,CASMRQLPYNERFF
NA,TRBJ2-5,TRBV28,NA,TGTGCCAGCAATTTGCGGAGGCCGGTTGGGACCCAGTACTTC,CASNLRRPVGTQYF
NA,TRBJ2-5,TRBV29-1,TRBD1,TGCAGCGCGACAGGGGAGATGGGTTCAGCGGTGGAGACTGAGTACTTC,CSATGEMGSAVETEYF
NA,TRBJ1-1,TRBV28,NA,TGTGCCAGCAGTTCGGAAAGGGGAAGGGCTGAAGCTTTCTTT,CASSSERGRAEAFF
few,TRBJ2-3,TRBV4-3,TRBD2,TGCGCCAGCAGCCAAGACCCCTTAACTAGCGGGAGGGCGGTGACGACAGATACGCAGTATTTT,CASSQDPLTSGRAVTTDTQYF
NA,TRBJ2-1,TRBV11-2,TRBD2,TGTGCCAGCAGCACATCTCTAGCGGGAGGACACAATGAGCAATTCTTC,CASSTSLAGGHNEQFF
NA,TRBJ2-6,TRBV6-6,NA,TGTGCCAACAGTTACGAACACTCTGGGGCCAACCTCCTGACTTTC,CANSYEHSGANLLTF